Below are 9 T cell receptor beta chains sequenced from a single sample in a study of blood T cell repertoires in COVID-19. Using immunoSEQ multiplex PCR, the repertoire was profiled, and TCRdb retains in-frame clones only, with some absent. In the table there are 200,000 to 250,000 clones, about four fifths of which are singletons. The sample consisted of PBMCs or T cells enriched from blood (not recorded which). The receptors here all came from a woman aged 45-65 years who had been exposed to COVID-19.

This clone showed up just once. CDR3 nucleotide sequence: TGTGCCAGCAGCCCGGACAGGGGTGGATCACCCCTCCACTTT. Translating it yields CASSPDRGGSPLHF. J is TRBJ1-6 and V is TRBV5-4; 9 bases line up with TRBD1. Germline V gives CDR1 SGHNT, CDR2 YYREEE (reference sequence). The CDR3 runs to 14 residues. After removal of 4 bases from V and 10 bases from J, the junction contained 6 bases not matched to a gene.

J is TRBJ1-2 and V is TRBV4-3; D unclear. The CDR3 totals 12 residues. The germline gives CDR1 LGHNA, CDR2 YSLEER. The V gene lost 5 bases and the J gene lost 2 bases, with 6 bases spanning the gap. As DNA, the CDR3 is TGCGCCAGCAGCGGCAGGAACTATGGCTACACCTTC. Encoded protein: CASSGRNYGYTF.

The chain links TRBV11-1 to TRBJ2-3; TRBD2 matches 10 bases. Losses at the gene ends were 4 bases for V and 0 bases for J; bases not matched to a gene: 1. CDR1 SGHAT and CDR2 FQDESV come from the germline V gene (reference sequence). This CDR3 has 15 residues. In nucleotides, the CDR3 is TGTGCCAGCAGCTCGGGACTAGCGAGCACAGATACGCAGTATTTT. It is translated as CASSSGLASTDTQYF.

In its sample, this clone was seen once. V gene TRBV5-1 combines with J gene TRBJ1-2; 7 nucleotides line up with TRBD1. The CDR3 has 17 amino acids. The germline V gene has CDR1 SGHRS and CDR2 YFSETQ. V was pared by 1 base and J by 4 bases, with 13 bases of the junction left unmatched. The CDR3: CASSLFGPGQPFYGYTF. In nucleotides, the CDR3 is TGCGCCAGCAGCTTGTTTGGGCCGGGACAGCCTTTCTATGGCTACACCTTC. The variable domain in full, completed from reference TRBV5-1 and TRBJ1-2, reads KAGVTQTPRYLIKTRGQQVTLSCSPISGHRSVSWYQQTPGQGLQFLFEYFSETQRNKGNFPGRFSGRQFSNSRSEMNVSTLELGDSALYLCASSLFGPGQPFYGYTFGSGTRLTVV.

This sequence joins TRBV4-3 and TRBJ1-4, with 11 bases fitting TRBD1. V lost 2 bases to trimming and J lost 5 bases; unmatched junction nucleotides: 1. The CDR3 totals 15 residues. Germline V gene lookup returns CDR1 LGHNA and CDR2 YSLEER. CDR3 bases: TGCGCCAGCAGCCAACGGGACAGGGGGAATGAAAAACTGTTTTTT. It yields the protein CASSQRDRGNEKLFF.

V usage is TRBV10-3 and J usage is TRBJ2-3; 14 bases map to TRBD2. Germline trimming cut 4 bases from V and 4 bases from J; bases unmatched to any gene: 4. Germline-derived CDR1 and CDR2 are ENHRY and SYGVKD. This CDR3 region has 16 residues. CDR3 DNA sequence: TGTGCCATCAGTGGGACTAGCGGGGGGATTGCAGATACGCAGTATTTT. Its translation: CAISGTSGGIADTQYF.

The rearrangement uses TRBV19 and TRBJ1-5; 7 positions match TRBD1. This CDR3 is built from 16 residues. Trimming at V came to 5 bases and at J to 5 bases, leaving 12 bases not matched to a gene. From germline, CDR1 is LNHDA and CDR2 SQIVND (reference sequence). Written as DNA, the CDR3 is TGTGCCAGTAGTGCCTATCCGGGACAGAGAGATCAGCCCCAGCATTTT. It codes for CASSAYPGQRDQPQHF.

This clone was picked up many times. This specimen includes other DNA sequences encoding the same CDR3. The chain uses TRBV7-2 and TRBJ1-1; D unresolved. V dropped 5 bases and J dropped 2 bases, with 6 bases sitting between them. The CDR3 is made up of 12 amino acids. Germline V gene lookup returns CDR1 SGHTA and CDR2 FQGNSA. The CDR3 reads CASSVQNTEAFF. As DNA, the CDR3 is TGTGCCAGCAGCGTCCAAAACACTGAAGCTTTCTTT.

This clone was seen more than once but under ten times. CDR3 nucleotides: TGCAGCGTTGATCAGGGTGCAAGCTATGGCTACACCTTC. Its protein product is CSVDQGASYGYTF. The rearrangement links TRBV29-1 to TRBJ1-2; a weak D match, TRBD1 (5 bases). CDR1 and CDR2 from the germline V gene are SQVTM and ANQGSEA. The CDR3 loop spans 13 amino acids. V lost 3 bases and J lost 4, with 12 bases in between.